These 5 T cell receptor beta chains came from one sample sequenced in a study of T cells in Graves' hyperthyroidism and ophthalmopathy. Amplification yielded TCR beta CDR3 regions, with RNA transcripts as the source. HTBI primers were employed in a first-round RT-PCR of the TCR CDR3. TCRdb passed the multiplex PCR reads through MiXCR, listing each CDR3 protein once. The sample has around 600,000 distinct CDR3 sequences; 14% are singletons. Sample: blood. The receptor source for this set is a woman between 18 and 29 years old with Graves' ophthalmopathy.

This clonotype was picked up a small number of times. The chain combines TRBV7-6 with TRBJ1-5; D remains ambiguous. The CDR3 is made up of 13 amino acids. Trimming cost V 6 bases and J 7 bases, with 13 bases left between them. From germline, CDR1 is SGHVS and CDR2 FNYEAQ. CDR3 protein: CASRPTGVQPQHF. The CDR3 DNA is TGTGCCAGCAGACCTACCGGGGTCCAGCCCCAGCATTTT.

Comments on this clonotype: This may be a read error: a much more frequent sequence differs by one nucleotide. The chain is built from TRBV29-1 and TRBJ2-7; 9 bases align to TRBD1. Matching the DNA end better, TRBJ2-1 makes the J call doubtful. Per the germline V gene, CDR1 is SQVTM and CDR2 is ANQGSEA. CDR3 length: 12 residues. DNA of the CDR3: TGCAGCGTTGGGGACAGGGTCTACGAGCAGTTCTTC. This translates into CSVGDRVYEQFF.

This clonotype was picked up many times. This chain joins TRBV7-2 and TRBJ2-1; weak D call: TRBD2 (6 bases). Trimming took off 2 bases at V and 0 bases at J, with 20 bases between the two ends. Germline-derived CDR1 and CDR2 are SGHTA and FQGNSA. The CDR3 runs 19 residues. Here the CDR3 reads CASSLIPTHLASSYNEQFF. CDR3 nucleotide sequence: TGTGCCAGCAGCTTAATCCCAACCCATCTAGCGAGCTCCTACAATGAGCAGTTCTTC.

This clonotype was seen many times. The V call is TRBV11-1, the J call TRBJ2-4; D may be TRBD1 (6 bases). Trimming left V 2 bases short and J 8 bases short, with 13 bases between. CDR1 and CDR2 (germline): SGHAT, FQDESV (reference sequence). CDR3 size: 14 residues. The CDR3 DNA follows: TGTGCCAGCAGCTTACAGGGGCTTGTGGACATTCAGTACTTC. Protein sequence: CASSLQGLVDIQYF.

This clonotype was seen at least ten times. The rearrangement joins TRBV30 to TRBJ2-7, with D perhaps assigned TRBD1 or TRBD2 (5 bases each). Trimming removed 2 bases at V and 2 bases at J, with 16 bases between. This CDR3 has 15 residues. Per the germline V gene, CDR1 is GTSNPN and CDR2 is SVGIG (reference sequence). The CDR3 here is CAWSTGQEIAYEQYF. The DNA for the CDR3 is TGTGCCTGGAGTACGGGGCAGGAGATTGCCTACGAGCAGTACTTC.